This is a list of T cell receptor beta chains from one sample in a study of blood T cell repertoires in COVID-19. The protocol was immunoSEQ multiplex PCR, while the TCRdb copy is restricted to in-frame clones and leaves out a portion. There are hundreds of thousands of clones in the sample; around four fifths occur only once, and over 1.5% lies in the top ten. The sample comprised peripheral blood. The receptors stem from a woman of 80 years or more with acute or convalescent COVID-19. Each CDR3 is given with its conserved first and last residue. D genes are given only for firm matches. Size tells how often a clone was seen (once, few, many) or the class of an expanded clone, and some rows leave it out.

TRBJ1-5 TRBD1 16 TRBV4-2 - TGTGCCAGCAGCCAAGATGGACAGGGGTACAATCAGCCCCAGCATTTT CASSQDGQGYNQPQHF
TRBJ2-2 TRBD2 14 TRBV11-3 - TGTGCCAGCAGCCGCTATGCGGGGGCCGGGGAGCTGTTTTTT CASSRYAGAGELFF
TRBJ1-5 TRBD1 14 TRBV6-5 - TGTGCCAGCGCCGGACAGGGAGCTTTTCAGCCCCAGCATTTT CASAGQGAFQPQHF
TRBJ2-7 TRBD2 16 TRBV6-5 - TGTGCCAGCAGTTGGGTCACCGGGACTAGTTCGGAGGAGCAGTACTTC CASSWVTGTSSEEQYF
TRBJ2-1 - 13 TRBV27 - TGTGCCAGCAGTTTAGGGCACAACAATGAGCAGTTCTTC CASSLGHNNEQFF
TRBJ1-5 - 13 TRBV6-4 many TGTGCCAGCAGTGAACATAGCAATCAGCCCCAGCATTTT CASSEHSNQPQHF
TRBJ2-5 TRBD2 17 TRBV4-2 once TGTGCCAGCAGCCAGGGACTAGCGGGAGGGGGGCAAGAGACCCAGTACTTC CASSQGLAGGGQETQYF
TRBJ2-7 - 17 TRBV11-2 - TGTGCCAGCAGCTTAGAACGCACTGCCCGGGGTCGAGGCGAGCAGTACTTC CASSLERTARGRGEQYF
TRBJ2-5 - 11 TRBV6-1 - TGTGCCAGCAGTGACCCAGGGACCCAGTACTTC CASSDPGTQYF
TRBJ1-5 TRBD1 14 TRBV6-6 few TGTGCCAGCAGTTCCCCCGACAGGGGACAGCCCCAGCATTTT CASSSPDRGQPQHF
TRBJ2-2 - 16 TRBV5-6 few TGTGCCAGCAGCCGAGGACAGACTCGACTTACCGGGGAGCTGTTTTTT CASSRGQTRLTGELFF
TRBJ2-1 TRBD1 14 TRBV6-5 - TGTGCCAGCAACCGGGACAGAGCTGACAATGAGCAGTTCTTC CASNRDRADNEQFF
TRBJ2-6 - 14 TRBV5-6 - TGTGCCAGCAGGCGGCTCTCTGGGGCCAACGTCCTGACTTTC CASRRLSGANVLTF
TRBJ2-1 TRBD1 12 TRBV29-1 - TGCAGCGCCGTGATACCCGGACAGGGTCAGTTCTTC CSAVIPGQGQFF
TRBJ1-4 TRBD1 14 TRBV2 few TGTGCCAGCAGCCCACAGGGGCCTACTGAAAAACTGTTTTTT CASSPQGPTEKLFF
TRBJ1-3 - 15 TRBV2 - TGTGCCAGCAGTGAACAACACCTCTCTGGAAACACCATATATTTT CASSEQHLSGNTIYF
TRBJ2-1 TRBD1 16 TRBV3-1/TRBV3-2 - TGTGCCAGCAGCCACCACAGGGGAAACTCCTACAATGAGCAGTTCTTC CASSHHRGNSYNEQFF
TRBJ2-3 - 13 TRBV12-3/TRBV12-4 - TGTGCCAGCAAACGCTCAGCGACAGATACGCAGTATTTT CASKRSATDTQYF
TRBJ2-5 TRBD2 16 TRBV7-2 - TGTGCCAGCAGCTTAGCTCGAGCGGGGGGTCTGGAGACCCAGTACTTC CASSLARAGGLETQYF
TRBJ1-2 - 16 TRBV6-2/TRBV6-3 - TGTGCCAGCAGTAGGCCGCGACAGGAAACTTACTATGGCTACACCTTC CASSRPRQETYYGYTF
TRBJ2-1 TRBD2 15 TRBV6-2/TRBV6-3 - TGTGCCAGCAGTACGCCTAGCGGGAGGGCCCATGAGCAGTTCTTC CASSTPSGRAHEQFF
TRBJ2-7 - 13 TRBV18 - TGTGCCAGCTCACCACCGGTAGTCGACGAGCAGTACTTC CASSPPVVDEQYF
TRBJ2-1 TRBD2 15 TRBV29-1 - TGCAGCGTTGAAGAGGGAACTAGCGGGAGTAATGAGCAGTTCTTC CSVEEGTSGSNEQFF
TRBJ2-6 - 17 TRBV9 - TGTGCCAGCAGCCCACCGATATCCCCGGGGGGGGCCAACGTCCTGACTTTC CASSPPISPGGANVLTF
TRBJ2-7 TRBD2 14 TRBV2 - TGTGCCAGCAGGAGGACTAGCTTTCAGGGCGAGCAGTACTTC CASRRTSFQGEQYF
TRBJ1-1 - 13 TRBV5-4 - TGTGCCAGCAGCCCCAGCGAGAACACTGAAGCTTTCTTT CASSPSENTEAFF
TRBJ1-1 - 12 TRBV4-1 - TGCGCCAGCAGCCCGACAGAAACTGAAGCTTTCTTT CASSPTETEAFF
TRBJ1-2 TRBD1 16 TRBV29-1 once TGCAGCGTTCCCCGGGACAGGGGGTCAGGGGATTATGGCTACACCTTC CSVPRDRGSGDYGYTF
TRBJ2-2 TRBD1 15 TRBV7-6 - TGTGCCAGCAGCTCGGGACAGACGAACACCGGGGAGCTGTTTTTT CASSSGQTNTGELFF
TRBJ1-5 TRBD1 16 TRBV7-2 - TGTGCCAGCAGCTTTTCCACAGGGGGTAGCAATCAGCCCCAGCATTTT CASSFSTGGSNQPQHF
TRBJ2-2 TRBD2 16 TRBV18 - TGTGCCAGCTCACCCCTGGGGGGGATGAACACCGGGGAGCTGTTTTTT CASSPLGGMNTGELFF